The rows below give T cell receptor beta chains drawn from one sample of a study of T-cell memory formation after mild COVID-19. Using its own MiXCR run on the 5' RACE reads, TCRdb lists one record per CDR3 protein. The repertoire holds a few hundred thousand distinct CDR3 sequences, more than 20% seen once, with about 21% in the top ten. Material for sequencing was PBMCs or a T cell subset sorted from them (not recorded which). These receptors were obtained from a man between 18 and 35 years old who had mild COVID-19 (a few samples of this study predate the infection). Cell type and time point are not known. CDR3s leave out the opening cysteine and the closing phenylalanine or tryptophan.

>TRBJ1-2|TRBV6-5
ASSYLAGEGYT
>TRBJ2-6|TRBV6-5
ASKDTFSGANVLT
>TRBJ1-4|TRBV6-6
ASSPINEKLF
>TRBJ1-1|TRBV7-9
ASRTADRVFTEAF
>TRBJ1-1|TRBV18
ASSSSAGWRDTEAF
>TRBJ2-3|TRBV20-1
SAGGVAGRTDTQY
>TRBJ2-7|TRBV29-1
SVGEAAYEQY
>TRBJ2-7|TRBV12-3/TRBV12-4
ASSFQLPPGGEQY
>TRBJ1-1|TRBV25-1
ASSEWEAGSLF
>TRBJ1-1|TRBV4-2
ASSQGGIGGNTEAF
>TRBJ2-2|TRBV5-5
ASSRSTGRINTGELF
>TRBJ2-5|TRBV12-3/TRBV12-4
ASSSLNRQETQY
>TRBJ2-7|TRBV12-3/TRBV12-4
ASSFRGAWNEQY
>TRBJ2-7|TRBV20-1
SARDLGQGISEQY
>TRBJ2-2|TRBV29-1
SSVGPDTGELF
>TRBJ2-3|TRBV6-6
ASSYWDTYTDTQY
>TRBJ1-4|TRBV11-2
ASGGQGREKLF
>TRBJ2-3|TRBV4-2
ASSQRTGTSLTDTQY
>TRBJ2-4|TRBV10-2
ASSDRTGGDIQY
>TRBJ1-1|TRBV27
ASKQGGTEAF
>TRBJ2-1|TRBV20-1
SARDGDFDNEQF
>TRBJ2-5|TRBV7-8
ASSHQDGAGETQY
>TRBJ1-2|TRBV20-1
SAVDLGQNYGYT
>TRBJ2-3|TRBV20-1
SAVGGNTDTQY
>TRBJ2-5|TRBV28
ASSQRLLQETQY
>TRBJ1-1|TRBV7-2
ASSLVGQGAEAF
>TRBJ1-4|TRBV11-2
ASSSAGGKLF
>TRBJ2-2|TRBV11-3
ASRGSSNTGELF
>TRBJ2-1|TRBV6-2/TRBV6-3
ASSHPVTSGGHSEQF
>TRBJ2-1|TRBV3-1
ASSLRAGAFHEQF
>TRBJ2-7|TRBV12-3/TRBV12-4
ATTTGIHSYEQY
>TRBJ2-2|TRBV5-1
ASSLVTAATGELF
>TRBJ1-2|TRBV9
ASSVEGDVSGYT
>TRBJ2-7|TRBV5-6
ASSDPGQGLYEQY
>TRBJ2-5|TRBV27
ASSSYVGLAGETQY
>TRBJ1-5|TRBV24-1
ATPQGAHPYQPQH
>TRBJ2-7|TRBV4-3
ASSQDFKYEQY
>TRBJ2-3|TRBV5-1
ASSFTHRGNVADTQY
>TRBJ2-7|TRBV4-1
ASSQDTVGQIYEQY
>TRBJ1-5|TRBV3-1
ASSQGRGPAQEPQH
>TRBJ2-5|TRBV7-2
ASRQRGTQETQY
>TRBJ1-2|TRBV5-6
ASSLEPGLYGYT
>TRBJ2-5|TRBV6-5
ASTRRAAGQGAQY
>TRBJ1-1|TRBV4-2
ASSQEAGGTEAF
>TRBJ2-2|TRBV6-5
ASRGYGELF
>TRBJ2-5|TRBV29-1
SVARGAEETQY
>TRBJ2-6|TRBV6-5
ASSYLLGGSGANVLT
>TRBJ2-5|TRBV20-1
SAPRGGRETQY
>TRBJ2-3|TRBV18
ASGWRGTDTQY
>TRBJ2-1|TRBV5-1
ASSPLSPYNEQF
>TRBJ1-1|TRBV5-6
ASSGGGGTEAF
>TRBJ2-5|TRBV9
ASSVAGTPPETQY
>TRBJ2-7|TRBV5-1
ASSLVGVREQY
>TRBJ2-1|TRBV7-6
ASSLASNEQF
>TRBJ1-1|TRBV6-6
ASSYKDEGTEAF
>TRBJ2-2|TRBV12-3/TRBV12-4
ASSRHSGGRNTGELF
>TRBJ2-2|TRBV7-6
ASSLWGSGGELF
>TRBJ2-7|TRBV25-1
ASSEAGVEQY
>TRBJ2-1|TRBV30
AWSGTSNEQF
>TRBJ2-5|TRBV5-6
ASSLAGQGAVETQY